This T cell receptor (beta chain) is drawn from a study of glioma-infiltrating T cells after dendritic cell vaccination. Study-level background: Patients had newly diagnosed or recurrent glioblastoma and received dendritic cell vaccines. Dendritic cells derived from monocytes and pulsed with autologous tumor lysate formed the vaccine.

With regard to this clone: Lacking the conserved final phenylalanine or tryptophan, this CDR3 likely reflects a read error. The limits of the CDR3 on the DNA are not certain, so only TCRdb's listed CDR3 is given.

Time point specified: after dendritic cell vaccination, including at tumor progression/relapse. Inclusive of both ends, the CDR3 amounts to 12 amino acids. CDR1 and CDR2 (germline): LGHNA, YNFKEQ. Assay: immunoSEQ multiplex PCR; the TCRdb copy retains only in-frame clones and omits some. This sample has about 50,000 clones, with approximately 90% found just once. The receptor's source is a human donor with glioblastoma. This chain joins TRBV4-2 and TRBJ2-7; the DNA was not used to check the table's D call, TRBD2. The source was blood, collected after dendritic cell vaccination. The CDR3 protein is CASSQEAGTLGI.